Sequencing of this TCR beta chain was carried out in a study of blood T cell repertoires in COVID-19. Study-wide context: Both acute and convalescent COVID-19 samples were obtained from the United States, Italy and Spain.

V lost 3 bases to trimming and J lost 1 base; unmatched junction nucleotides: 5. The germline CDR1 and CDR2 sequences are SGHTA and FQGNSA. The CDR3 extends over 15 amino acids. As originally analysed: Estimation of nucleated cell counts was performed using reference gene primer amplification. Sequenced by immunoSEQ multiplex PCR; TCRdb stores in-frame clones only, minus some. V and J calls and clone size follow that table, whereas D and trimming were derived from the DNA. The data contain 95,000 to 110,000 clones, just over 85% of them singletons. The clonotype comes from a human donor in a cohort sampled during active COVID-19. V gene TRBV7-2 combines with J gene TRBJ2-5, with 7 bases matching TRBD2. Sequenced material: peripheral blood. The CDR3 nucleotides are TGTGCCAGCAGCTTTATTGGGAGGGCCCAAGAGACCCAGTACTTC. This codes for CASSFIGRAQETQYF.